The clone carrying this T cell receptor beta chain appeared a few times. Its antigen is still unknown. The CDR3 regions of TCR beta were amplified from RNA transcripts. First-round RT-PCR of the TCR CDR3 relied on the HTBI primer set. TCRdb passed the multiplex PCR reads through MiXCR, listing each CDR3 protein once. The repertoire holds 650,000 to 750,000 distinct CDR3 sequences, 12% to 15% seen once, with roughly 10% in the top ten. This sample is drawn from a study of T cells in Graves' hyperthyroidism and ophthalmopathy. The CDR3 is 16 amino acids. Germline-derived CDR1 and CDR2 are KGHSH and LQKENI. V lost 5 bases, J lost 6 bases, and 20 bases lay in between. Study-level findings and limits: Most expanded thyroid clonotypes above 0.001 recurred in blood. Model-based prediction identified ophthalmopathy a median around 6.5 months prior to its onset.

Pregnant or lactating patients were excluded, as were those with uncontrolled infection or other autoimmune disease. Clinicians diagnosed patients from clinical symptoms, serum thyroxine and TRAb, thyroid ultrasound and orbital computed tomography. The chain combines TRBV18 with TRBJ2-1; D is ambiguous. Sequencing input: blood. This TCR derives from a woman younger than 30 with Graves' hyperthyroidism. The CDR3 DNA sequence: TGTGCCAGCTCAGTAGTACAGCCTGGGGATGGCAATGAGCAGTTCTTC. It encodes CASSVVQPGDGNEQFF.